This TCR beta chain emerged from a study of T cell responses to AZD1222 COVID-19 vaccine. Study outcomes and limitations: Donors skewed white British and female; clonal diversity was possibly underestimated. Baseline testing showed seropositivity in only six AZD1222 recipients. A rise in Spike-specific TCR breadth and depth followed two AZD1222 doses.

As regards this clone: Its matching antigen is unknown.

The protocol was immunoSEQ multiplex PCR, while the TCRdb copy is restricted to in-frame clones and leaves out a portion. The sample has around 150,000 clones, approximately 91% seen once; the top ten hold about 1.9%. This material consisted of peripheral blood, taken 28 days after the second AZD1222 dose. The TCR sequence derives from an adult who received the AZD1222 COVID-19 vaccine.

This CDR3 reads CASSDYAGTPANGYTF. CDR3 bases: TGTGCCAGCAGTGACTATGCCGGGACTCCGGCTAATGGCTACACCTTC. This chain uses TRBV6-1 with TRBJ1-2; TRBD1 might be the D (5 bases). V lost 3 bases and J 6 bases, leaving 20 bases between the germline ends. The CDR3 loop spans 16 amino acids. Germline loops: CDR1 MNHNS, CDR2 SASEGT.